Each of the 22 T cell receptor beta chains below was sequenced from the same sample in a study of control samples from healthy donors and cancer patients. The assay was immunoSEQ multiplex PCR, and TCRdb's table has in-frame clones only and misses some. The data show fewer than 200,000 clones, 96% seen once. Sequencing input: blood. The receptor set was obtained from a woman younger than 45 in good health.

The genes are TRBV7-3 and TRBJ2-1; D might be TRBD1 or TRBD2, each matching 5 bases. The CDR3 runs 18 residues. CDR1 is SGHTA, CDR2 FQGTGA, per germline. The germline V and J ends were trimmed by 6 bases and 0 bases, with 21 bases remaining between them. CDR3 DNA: TGTGCCAGCAGTCAGGGCCGCGGGTTGAAGAGCTCCTACAATGAGCAGTTCTTC. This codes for CASSQGRGLKSSYNEQFF.

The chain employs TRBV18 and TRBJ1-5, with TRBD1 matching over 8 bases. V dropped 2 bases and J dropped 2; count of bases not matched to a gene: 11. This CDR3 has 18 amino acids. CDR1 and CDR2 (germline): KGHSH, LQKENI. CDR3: CASSPSGLTGGGNQPQHF. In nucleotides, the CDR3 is TGTGCCAGCTCACCATCTGGTTTAACAGGGGGGGGCAATCAGCCCCAGCATTTT. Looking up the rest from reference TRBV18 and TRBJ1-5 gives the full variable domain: NAGVMQNPRHLVRRRGQEARLRCSPMKGHSHVYWYRQLPEEGLKFMVYLQKENIIDESGMPKERFSAEFPKEGPSILRIQQVVRGDSAAYFCASSPSGLTGGGNQPQHFGDGTRLSIL.

CDR3 sequence: CASRGQGNNSPLHF. CDR3 coding DNA: TGTGCCAGCAGGGGACAGGGGAATAATTCACCCCTCCACTTT. The genes are TRBV28 and TRBJ1-6; 10 nucleotides align to TRBD1. The V gene's germline CDR1 is MDHEN and CDR2 SYDVKM. The CDR3 extends over 14 amino acids. After removal of 6 bases from V and 5 bases from J, the junction contained 1 base not matched to a gene.

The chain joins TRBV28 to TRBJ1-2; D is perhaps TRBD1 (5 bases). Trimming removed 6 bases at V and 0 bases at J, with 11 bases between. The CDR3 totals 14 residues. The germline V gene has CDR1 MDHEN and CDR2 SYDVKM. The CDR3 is CASRRPTANYGYTF. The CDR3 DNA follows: TGTGCCAGCAGGCGTCCGACAGCTAACTATGGCTACACCTTC.

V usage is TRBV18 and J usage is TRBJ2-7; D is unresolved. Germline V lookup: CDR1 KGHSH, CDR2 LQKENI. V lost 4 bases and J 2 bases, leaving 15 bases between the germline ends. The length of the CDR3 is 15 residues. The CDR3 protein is CASSRTDTKAYEQYF. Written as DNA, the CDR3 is TGTGCCAGCTCACGAACGGATACCAAGGCCTACGAGCAGTACTTC. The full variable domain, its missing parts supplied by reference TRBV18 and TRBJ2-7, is NAGVMQNPRHLVRRRGQEARLRCSPMKGHSHVYWYRQLPEEGLKFMVYLQKENIIDESGMPKERFSAEFPKEGPSILRIQQVVRGDSAAYFCASSRTDTKAYEQYFGPGTRLTVT.

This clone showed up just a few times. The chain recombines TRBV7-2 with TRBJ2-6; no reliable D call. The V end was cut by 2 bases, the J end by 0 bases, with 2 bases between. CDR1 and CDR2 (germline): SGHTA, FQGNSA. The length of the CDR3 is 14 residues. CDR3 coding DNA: TGTGCCAGCAGCTTATCCTCTGGGGCCAACGTCCTGACTTTC. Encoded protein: CASSLSSGANVLTF.

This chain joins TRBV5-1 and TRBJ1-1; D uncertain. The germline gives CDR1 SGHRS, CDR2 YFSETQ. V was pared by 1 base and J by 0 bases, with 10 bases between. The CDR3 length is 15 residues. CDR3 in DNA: TGCGCCAGCAGCTTGACAACAGAAGTGAACACTGAAGCTTTCTTT. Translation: CASSLTTEVNTEAFF. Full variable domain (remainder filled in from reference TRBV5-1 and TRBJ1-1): KAGVTQTPRYLIKTRGQQVTLSCSPISGHRSVSWYQQTPGQGLQFLFEYFSETQRNKGNFPGRFSGRQFSNSRSEMNVSTLELGDSALYLCASSLTTEVNTEAFFGQGTRLTVV.

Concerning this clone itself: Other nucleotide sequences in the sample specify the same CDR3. The CDR3 coding sequence is TGTGCCAGCAGCCTAGGGCGGAACACTGAAGCTTTCTTT. Its protein product is CASSLGRNTEAFF. This rearrangement joins TRBV7-9 to TRBJ1-1; D ambiguous. The length of the CDR3 is 13 residues. Between the trimmed V and J ends, which lost 5 bases and 1 base, there was a span of 8 bases. Per germline, CDR1 SEHNR and CDR2 FQNEAQ (reference sequence).

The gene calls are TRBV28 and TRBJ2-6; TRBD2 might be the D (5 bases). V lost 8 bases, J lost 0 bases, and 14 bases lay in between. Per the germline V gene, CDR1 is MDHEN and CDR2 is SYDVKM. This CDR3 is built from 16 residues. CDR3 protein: CASGRLKFSGANVLTF. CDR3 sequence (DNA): TGTGCCAGCGGGAGACTTAAGTTCTCTGGGGCCAACGTCCTGACTTTC.

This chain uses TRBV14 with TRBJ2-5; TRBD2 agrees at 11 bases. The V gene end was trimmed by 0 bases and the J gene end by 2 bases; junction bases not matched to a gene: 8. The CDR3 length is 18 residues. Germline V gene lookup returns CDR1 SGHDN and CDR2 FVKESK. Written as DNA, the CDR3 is TGTGCCAGCAGCCAAGATGTCCTAGCGGGAGGTTTTCAAGAGACCCAGTACTTC. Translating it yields CASSQDVLAGGFQETQYF.

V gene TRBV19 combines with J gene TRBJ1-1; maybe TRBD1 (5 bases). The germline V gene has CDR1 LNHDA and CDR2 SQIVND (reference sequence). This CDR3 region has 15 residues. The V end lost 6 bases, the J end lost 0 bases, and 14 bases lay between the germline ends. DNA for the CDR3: TGTGCCAGTAGAGGGGCGGGGCGGCTGAACACTGAAGCTTTCTTT. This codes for CASRGAGRLNTEAFF. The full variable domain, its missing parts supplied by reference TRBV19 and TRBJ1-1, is DGGITQSPKYLFRKEGQNVTLSCEQNLNHDAMYWYRQDPGQGLRLIYYSQIVNDFQKGDIAEGYSVSREKKESFPLTVTSAQKNPTAFYLCASRGAGRLNTEAFFGQGTRLTVV.

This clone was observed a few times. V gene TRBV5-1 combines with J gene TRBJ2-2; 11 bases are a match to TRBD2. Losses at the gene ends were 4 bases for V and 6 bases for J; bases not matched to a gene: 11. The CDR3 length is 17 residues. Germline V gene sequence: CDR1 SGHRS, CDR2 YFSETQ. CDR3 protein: CASSALAGGRIAGELFF. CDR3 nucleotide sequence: TGCGCCAGCAGCGCCTTAGCGGGAGGGCGTATTGCCGGGGAGCTGTTTTTT.

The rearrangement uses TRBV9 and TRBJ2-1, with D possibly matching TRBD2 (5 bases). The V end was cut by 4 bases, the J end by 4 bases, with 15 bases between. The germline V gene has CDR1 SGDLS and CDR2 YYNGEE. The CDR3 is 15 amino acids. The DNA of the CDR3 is TGTGCCAGCAGCCCCGCGGGCGTCATTTACAATGAGCAGTTCTTC. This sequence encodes CASSPAGVIYNEQFF. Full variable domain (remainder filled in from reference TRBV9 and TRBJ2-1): DSGVTQTPKHLITATGQRVTLRCSPRSGDLSVYWYQQSLDQGLQFLIQYYNGEERAKGNILERFSAQQFPDLHSELNLSSLELGDSALYFCASSPAGVIYNEQFFGPGTRLTVL.

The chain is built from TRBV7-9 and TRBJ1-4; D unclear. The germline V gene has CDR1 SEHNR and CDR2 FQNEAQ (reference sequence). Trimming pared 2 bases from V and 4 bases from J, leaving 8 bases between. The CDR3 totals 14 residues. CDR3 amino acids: CASSLTDHNEKLFF. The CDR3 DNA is TGTGCCAGCAGCTTAACGGATCATAATGAAAAACTGTTTTTT.

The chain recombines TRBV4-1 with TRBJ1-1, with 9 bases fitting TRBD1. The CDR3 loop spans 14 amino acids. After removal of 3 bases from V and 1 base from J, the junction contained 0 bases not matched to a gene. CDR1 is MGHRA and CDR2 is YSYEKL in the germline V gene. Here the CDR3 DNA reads TGCGCCAGCAGCCAGACAGGGGGGAACACTGAAGCTTTCTTT. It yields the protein CASSQTGGNTEAFF.

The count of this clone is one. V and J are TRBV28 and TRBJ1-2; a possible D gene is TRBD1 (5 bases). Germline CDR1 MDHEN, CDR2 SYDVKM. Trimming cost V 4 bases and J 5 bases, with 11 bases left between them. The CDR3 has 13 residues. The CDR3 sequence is CASSSDPGYGYTF. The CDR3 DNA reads TGTGCCAGCAGTTCCGACCCAGGGTATGGCTACACCTTC.

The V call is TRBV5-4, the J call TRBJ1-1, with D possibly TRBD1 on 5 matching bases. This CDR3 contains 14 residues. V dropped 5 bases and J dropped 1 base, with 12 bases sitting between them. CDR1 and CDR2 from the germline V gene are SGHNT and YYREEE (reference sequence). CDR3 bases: TGTGCCAGCAGTTCGACAGAGACGAACACTGAAGCTTTCTTT. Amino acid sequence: CASSSTETNTEAFF.

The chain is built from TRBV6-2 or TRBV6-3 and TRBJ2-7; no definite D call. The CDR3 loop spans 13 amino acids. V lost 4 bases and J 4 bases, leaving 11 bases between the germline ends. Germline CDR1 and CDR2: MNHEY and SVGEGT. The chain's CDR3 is CASSWAEFYEQYF. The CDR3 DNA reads TGTGCCAGCAGTTGGGCGGAATTTTACGAGCAGTACTTC.

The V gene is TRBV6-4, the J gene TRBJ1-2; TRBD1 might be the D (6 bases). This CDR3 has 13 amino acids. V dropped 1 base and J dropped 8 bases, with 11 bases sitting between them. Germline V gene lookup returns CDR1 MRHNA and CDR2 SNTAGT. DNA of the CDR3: TGTGCCAGCAGTGACTGGGGGGGGCGAGGCTACACCTTC. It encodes CASSDWGGRGYTF.

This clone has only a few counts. The CDR3 nucleotides read TGCAGTGCGTCCCGGACAGGGTCCGCTTTCTTT. This gives the protein CSASRTGSAFF. V gene TRBV20-1 combines with J gene TRBJ1-1; TRBD1 aligns across 8 bases. Germline assignment: CDR1 DFQATT and CDR2 SNEGSKA (reference sequence). The trim removed 6 bases at V and 11 bases at J, leaving 8 bases unmatched. The CDR3 is 11 amino acids.

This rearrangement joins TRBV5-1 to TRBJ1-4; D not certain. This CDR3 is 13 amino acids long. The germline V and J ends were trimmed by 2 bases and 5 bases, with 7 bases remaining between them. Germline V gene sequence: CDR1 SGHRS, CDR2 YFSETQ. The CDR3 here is CASSFGPNEKLFF. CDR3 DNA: TGCGCCAGCAGCTTTGGGCCCAATGAAAAACTGTTTTTT.

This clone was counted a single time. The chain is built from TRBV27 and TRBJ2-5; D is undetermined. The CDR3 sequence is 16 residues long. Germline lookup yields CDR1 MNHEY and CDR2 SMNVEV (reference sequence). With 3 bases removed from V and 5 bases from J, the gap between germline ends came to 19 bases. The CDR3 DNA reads TGTGCCAGCAGTTTTACCCCCCCGGACGAAGGGGAGACCCAGTACTTC. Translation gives CASSFTPPDEGETQYF.